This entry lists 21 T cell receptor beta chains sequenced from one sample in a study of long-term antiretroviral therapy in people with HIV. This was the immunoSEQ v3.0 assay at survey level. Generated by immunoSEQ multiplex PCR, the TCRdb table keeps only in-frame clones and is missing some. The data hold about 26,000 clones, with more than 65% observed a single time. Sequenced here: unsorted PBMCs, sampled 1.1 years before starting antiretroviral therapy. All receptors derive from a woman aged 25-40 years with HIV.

The CDR3 is CASSLGADQETQYF. CDR3 coding DNA: TGTGCCAGCAGCTTGGGGGCGGACCAAGAGACCCAGTACTTC. The V gene is TRBV5-6, the J gene TRBJ2-5; D is ambiguous. The ends were cut back, 0 bases at V and 0 bases at J, with 6 bases in the middle. CDR1 SGHDT and CDR2 YYEEEE come from the germline V gene. The CDR3 consists of 14 residues.

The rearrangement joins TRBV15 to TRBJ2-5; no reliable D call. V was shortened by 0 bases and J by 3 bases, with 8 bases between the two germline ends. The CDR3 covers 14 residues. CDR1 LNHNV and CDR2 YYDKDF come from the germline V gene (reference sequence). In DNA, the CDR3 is TGTGCCACCAGCAGAGATTTTATGGAAGAGACCCAGTACTTC. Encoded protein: CATSRDFMEETQYF.

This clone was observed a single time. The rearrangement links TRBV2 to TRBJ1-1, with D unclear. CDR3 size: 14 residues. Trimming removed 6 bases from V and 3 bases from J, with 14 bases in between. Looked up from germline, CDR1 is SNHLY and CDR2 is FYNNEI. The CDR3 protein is CASSQVGGYTEAFF. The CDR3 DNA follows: TGTGCCAGCAGCCAGGTCGGAGGGTACACTGAAGCTTTCTTT.

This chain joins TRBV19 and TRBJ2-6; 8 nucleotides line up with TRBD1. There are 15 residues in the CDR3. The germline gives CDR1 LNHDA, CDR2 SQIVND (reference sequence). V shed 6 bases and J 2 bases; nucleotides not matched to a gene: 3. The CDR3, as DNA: TGTGCCAGTAGGAACAGGGGGGCTGGGGCCAACGTCCTGACTTTC. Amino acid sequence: CASRNRGAGANVLTF.

CDR3 nucleotides: TGTGCCAGCAGAACCGGGACAGGGAAGAACTATGGCTACACCTTC. Translation: CASRTGTGKNYGYTF. V and J are TRBV6-5 and TRBJ1-2; 9 bases match TRBD1. Per germline, CDR1 MNHEY and CDR2 SVGAGI. The CDR3 is 15 amino acids. After removal of 6 bases from V and 2 bases from J, the junction contained 7 bases not matched to a gene.

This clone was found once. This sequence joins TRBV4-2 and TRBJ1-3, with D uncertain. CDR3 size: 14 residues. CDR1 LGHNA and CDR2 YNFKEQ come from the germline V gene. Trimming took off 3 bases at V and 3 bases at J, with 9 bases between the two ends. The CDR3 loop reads CASSQRTGGNTIYF. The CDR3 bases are TGTGCCAGCAGCCAGCGGACGGGTGGAAACACCATATATTTT.

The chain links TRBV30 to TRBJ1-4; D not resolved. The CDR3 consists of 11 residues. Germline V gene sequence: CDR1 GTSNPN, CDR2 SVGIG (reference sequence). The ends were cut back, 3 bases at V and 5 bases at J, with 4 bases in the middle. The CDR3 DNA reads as TGTGCCTGGAGCGGCAATGAAAAACTGTTTTTT. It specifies CAWSGNEKLFF.

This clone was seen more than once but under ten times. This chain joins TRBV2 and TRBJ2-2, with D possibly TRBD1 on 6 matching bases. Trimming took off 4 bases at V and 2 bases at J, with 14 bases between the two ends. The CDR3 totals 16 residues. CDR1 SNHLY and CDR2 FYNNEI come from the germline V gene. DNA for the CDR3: TGTGCCAGCAGTGCGGTATCGGGACAAAACACCGGGGAGCTGTTTTTT. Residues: CASSAVSGQNTGELFF.

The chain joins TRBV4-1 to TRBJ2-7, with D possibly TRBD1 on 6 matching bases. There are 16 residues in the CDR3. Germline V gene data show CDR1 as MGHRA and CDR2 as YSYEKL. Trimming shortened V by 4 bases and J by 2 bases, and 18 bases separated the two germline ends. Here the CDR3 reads CASSPSPGQQPYEQYF. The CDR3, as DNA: TGCGCCAGCAGCCCCAGCCCGGGACAACAACCCTACGAGCAGTACTTC.

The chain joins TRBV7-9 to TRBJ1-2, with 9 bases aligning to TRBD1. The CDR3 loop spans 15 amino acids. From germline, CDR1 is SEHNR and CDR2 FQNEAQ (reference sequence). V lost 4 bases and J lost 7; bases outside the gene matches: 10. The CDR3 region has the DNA TGTGCCAGCAGCTCCCCGGGACAGGGCGTAGGTGGCTACACCTTC. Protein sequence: CASSSPGQGVGGYTF.

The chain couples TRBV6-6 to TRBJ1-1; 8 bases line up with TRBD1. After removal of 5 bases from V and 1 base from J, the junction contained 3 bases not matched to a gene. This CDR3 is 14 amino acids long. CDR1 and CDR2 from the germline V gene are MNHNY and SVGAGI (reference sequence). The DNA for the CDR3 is TGTGCCAGCAGTAAACAGGGGGGGAACACTGAAGCTTTCTTT. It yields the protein CASSKQGGNTEAFF.

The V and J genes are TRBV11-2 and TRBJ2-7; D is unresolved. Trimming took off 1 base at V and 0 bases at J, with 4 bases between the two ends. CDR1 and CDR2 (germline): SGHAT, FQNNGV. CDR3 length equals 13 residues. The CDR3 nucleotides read TGTGCCAGCAGCTTAGGCTCCTCCTACGAGCAGTACGTC. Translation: CASSLGSSYEQYV.

In DNA, the CDR3 is TGTGCCAGCAGTCTGGTGGGTCTTGAAGCTTTCTTT. This codes for CASSLVGLEAFF. V usage is TRBV2 and J usage is TRBJ1-1; no clear D. V was trimmed by 5 bases and J by 7 bases, leaving 11 bases between them. The CDR3 length is 12 residues. Germline-derived CDR1 and CDR2 are SNHLY and FYNNEI.

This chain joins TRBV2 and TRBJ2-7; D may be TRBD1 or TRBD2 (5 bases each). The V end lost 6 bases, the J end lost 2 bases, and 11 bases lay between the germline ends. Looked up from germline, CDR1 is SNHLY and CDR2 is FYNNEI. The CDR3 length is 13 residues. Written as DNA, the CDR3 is TGTGCCAGCAGGGGGGACCCAGCCTACGAGCAGTACTTC. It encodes CASRGDPAYEQYF. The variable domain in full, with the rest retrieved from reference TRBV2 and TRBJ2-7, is EPEVTQTPSHQVTQMGQEVILRCVPISNHLYFYWYRQILGQKVEFLVSFYNNEISEKSEIFDDQFSVERPDGSNFTLKIRSTKLEDSAMYFCASRGDPAYEQYFGPGTRLTVT.

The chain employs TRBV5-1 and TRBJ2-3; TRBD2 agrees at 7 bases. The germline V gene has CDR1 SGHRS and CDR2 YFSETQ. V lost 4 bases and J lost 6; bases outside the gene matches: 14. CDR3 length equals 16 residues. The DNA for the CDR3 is TGCGCCAGCAGCAAAGGGACTACCAGCTTGGGGGATACGCAGTATTTT. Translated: CASSKGTTSLGDTQYF.

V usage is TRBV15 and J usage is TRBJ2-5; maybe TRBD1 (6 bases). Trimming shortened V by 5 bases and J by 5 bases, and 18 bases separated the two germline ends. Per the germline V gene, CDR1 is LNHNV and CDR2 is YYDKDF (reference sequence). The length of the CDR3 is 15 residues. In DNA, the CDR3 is TGTGCCACCAGCCGTAGGACAGAATCGAGGGAGACCCAGTACTTC. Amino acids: CATSRRTESRETQYF.

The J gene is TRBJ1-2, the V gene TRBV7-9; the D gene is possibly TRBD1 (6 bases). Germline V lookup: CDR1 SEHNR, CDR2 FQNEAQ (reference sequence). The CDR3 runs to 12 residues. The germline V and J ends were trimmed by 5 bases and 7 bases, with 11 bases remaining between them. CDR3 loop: CASSPRDTGYTF. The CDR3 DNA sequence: TGTGCCAGCAGCCCAAGGGACACTGGCTACACCTTC. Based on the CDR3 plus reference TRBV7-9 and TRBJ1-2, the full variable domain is DTGVSQNPRHKITKRGQNVTFRCDPISEHNRLYWYRQTLGQGPEFLTYFQNEAQLEKSRLLSDRFSAERPKGSFSTLEIQRTEQGDSAMYLCASSPRDTGYTFGSGTRLTVV.

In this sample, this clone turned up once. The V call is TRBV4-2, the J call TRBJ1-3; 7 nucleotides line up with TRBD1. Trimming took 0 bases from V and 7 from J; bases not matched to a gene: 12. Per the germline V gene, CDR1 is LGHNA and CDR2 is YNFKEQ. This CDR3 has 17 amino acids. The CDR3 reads CASSQEKWEGARNTIYF. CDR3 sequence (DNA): TGTGCCAGCAGCCAAGAAAAGTGGGAGGGGGCTCGTAACACCATATATTTT.

CDR3 sequence reads: CASSEISTVGTYEQYF. The CDR3 DNA is TGTGCCAGCAGTGAAATCAGTACGGTCGGGACCTACGAGCAGTACTTC. The chain carries TRBV6-1 and TRBJ2-7; D may be TRBD2 (5 bases). Germline lookup yields CDR1 MNHNS and CDR2 SASEGT. Trimming removed 2 bases from V and 2 bases from J, with 16 bases in between. The CDR3 contains 16 residues.

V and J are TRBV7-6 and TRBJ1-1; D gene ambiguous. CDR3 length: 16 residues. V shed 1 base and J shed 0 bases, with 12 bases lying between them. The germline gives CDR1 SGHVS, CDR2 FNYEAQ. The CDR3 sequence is CASSLVPLPMNTEAFF. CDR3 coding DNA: TGTGCCAGCAGCTTAGTCCCCTTGCCTATGAACACTGAAGCTTTCTTT.

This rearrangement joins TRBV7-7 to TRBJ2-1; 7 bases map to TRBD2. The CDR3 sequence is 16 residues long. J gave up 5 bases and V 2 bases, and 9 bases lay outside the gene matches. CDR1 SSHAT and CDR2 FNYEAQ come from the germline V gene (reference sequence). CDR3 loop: CASSLNSGQGNNEQFF. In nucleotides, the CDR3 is TGTGCCAGCAGCTTAAATAGCGGGCAAGGGAACAATGAGCAGTTCTTC.